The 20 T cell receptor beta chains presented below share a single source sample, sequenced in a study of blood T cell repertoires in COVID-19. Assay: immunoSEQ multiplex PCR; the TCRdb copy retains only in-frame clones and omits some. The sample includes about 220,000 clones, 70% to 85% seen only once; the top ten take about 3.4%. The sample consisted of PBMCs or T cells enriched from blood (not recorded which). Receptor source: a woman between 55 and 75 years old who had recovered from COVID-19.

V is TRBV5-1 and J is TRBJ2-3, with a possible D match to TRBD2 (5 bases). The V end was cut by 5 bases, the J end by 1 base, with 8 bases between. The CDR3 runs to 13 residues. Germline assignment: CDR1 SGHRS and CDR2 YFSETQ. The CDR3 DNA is TGCGCCAGCAGTGCGGAGGGCACAGATACGCAGTATTTT. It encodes CASSAEGTDTQYF.

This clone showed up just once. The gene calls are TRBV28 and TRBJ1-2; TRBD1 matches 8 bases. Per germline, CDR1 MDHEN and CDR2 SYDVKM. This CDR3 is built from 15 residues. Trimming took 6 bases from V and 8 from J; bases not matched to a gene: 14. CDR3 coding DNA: TGTGCCAGCAGGCTACCGGGACAGGTCCCCTACGGCTACACCTTC. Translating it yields CASRLPGQVPYGYTF.

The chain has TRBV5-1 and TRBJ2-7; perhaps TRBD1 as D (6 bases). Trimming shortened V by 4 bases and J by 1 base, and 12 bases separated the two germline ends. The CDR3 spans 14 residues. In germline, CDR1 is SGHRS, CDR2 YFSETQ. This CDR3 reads CASSQLDRSYEQYF. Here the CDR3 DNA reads TGCGCCAGCAGCCAACTCGACAGGTCCTACGAGCAGTACTTC.

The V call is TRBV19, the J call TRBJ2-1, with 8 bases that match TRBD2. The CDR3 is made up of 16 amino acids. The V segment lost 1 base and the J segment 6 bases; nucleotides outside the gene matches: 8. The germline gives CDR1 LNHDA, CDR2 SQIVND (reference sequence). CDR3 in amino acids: CASSIGAGGRPNEQFF. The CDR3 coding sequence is TGTGCCAGTAGTATAGGGGCGGGAGGTCGTCCCAATGAGCAGTTCTTC.

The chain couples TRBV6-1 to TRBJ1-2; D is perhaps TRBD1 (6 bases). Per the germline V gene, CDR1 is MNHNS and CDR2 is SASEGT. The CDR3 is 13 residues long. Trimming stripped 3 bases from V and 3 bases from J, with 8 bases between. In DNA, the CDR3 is TGTGCCAGCAGTGAGACAGGCCACTATGGCTACACCTTC. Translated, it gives CASSETGHYGYTF.

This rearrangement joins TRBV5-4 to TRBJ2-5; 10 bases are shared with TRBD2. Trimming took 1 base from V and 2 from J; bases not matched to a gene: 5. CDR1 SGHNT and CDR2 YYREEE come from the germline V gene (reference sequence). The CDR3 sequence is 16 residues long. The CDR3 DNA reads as TGTGCCAGCAGCTTGAGTAGCGGGGGGCCACAAGAGACCCAGTACTTC. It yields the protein CASSLSSGGPQETQYF.

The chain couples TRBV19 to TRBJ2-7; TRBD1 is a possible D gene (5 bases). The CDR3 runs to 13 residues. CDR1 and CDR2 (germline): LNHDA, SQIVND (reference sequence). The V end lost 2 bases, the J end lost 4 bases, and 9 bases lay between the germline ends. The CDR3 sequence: CASSIPGLYEQYF. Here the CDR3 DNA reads TGTGCCAGTAGTATACCAGGGTTATACGAGCAGTACTTC. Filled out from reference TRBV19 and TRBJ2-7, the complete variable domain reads DGGITQSPKYLFRKEGQNVTLSCEQNLNHDAMYWYRQDPGQGLRLIYYSQIVNDFQKGDIAEGYSVSREKKESFPLTVTSAQKNPTAFYLCASSIPGLYEQYFGPGTRLTVT.

The CDR3 sequence is CASSQGQGNTIYF. The CDR3 region has the DNA TGTGCCAGCAGCCAGGGACAGGGAAACACCATATATTTT. The rearrangement joins TRBV5-5 to TRBJ1-3; 7 nucleotides agree with TRBD1. Germline V gene data show CDR1 as SGHKS and CDR2 as YYEKEE (reference sequence). The CDR3 totals 13 residues. V was clipped by 4 bases and J by 4 bases; unmatched bases: 2. The full variable domain, in which reference TRBV5-5 and TRBJ1-3 provide the parts outside the CDR3, is DAGVTQSPTHLIKTRGQQVTLRCSPISGHKSVSWYQQVLGQGPQFIFQYYEKEERGRGNFPDRFSARQFPNYSSELNVNALLLGDSALYLCASSQGQGNTIYFGEGSWLTVV.

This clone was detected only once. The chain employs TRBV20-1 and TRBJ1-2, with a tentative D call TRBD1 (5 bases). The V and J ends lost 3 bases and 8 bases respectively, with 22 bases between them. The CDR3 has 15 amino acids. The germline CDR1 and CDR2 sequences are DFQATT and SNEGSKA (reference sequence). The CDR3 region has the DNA TGCAGTGCTAGTGACAGAGAGAAGGGGATAGGGGGCTACACCTTC. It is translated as CSASDREKGIGGYTF.

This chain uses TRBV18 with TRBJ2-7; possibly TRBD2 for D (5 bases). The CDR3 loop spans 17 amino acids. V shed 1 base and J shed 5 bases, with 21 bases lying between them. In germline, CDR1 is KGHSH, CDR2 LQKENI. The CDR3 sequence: CASSPRPRGALNNEQYF. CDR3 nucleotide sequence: TGTGCCAGCTCACCACGCCCCCGGGGTGCCCTGAACAACGAGCAGTACTTC.

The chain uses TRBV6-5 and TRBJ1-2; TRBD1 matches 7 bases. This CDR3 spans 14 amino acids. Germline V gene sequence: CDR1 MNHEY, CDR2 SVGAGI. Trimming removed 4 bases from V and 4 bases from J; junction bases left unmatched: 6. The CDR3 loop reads CASSSGTVSYGYTF. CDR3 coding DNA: TGTGCCAGCAGTTCCGGGACAGTGTCCTATGGCTACACCTTC.

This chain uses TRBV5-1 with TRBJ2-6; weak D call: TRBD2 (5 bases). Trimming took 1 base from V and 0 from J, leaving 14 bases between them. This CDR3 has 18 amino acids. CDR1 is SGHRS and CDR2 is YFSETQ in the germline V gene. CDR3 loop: CASSLLERTVSGANVLTF. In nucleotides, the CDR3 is TGCGCCAGCAGCTTGCTAGAGCGGACTGTCTCTGGGGCCAACGTCCTGACTTTC.

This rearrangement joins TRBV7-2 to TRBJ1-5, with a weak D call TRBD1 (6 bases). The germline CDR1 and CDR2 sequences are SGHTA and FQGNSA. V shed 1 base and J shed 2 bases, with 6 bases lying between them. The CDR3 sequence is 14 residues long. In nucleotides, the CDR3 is TGTGCCAGCAGCTTAGGGACAGGCAATCAGCCCCAGCATTTT. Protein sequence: CASSLGTGNQPQHF.

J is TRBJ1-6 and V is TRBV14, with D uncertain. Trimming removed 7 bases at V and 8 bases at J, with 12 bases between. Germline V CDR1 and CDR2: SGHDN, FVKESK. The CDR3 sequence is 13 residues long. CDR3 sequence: CASNLKRDSPLHF. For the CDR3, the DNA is TGTGCCAGCAACCTAAAAAGAGATTCACCCCTCCACTTT. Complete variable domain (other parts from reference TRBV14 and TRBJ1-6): EAGVTQFPSHSVIEKGQTVTLRCDPISGHDNLYWYRRVMGKEIKFLLHFVKESKQDESGMPNNRFLAERTGGTYSTLKVQPAELEDSGVYFCASNLKRDSPLHFGNGTRLTVT.

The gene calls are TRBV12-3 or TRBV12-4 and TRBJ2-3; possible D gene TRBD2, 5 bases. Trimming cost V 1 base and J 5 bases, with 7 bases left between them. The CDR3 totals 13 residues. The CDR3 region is CASSLGGRDTQYF. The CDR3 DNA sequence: TGTGCCAGCAGTTTAGGAGGGAGAGATACGCAGTATTTT.

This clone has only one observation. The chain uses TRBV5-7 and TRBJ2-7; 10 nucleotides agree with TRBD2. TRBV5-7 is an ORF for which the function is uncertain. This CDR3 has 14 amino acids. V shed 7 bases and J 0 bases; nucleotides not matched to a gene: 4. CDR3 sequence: CASRSGGPSYEQYF. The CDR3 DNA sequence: TGTGCCAGCCGTAGCGGGGGGCCCTCCTACGAGCAGTACTTC.

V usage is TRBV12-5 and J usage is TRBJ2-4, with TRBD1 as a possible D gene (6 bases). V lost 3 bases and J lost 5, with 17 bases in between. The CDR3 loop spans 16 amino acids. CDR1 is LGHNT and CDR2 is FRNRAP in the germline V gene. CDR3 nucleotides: TGTGCTAGTGGTTTCCCTCCCAGGGGTGAGGAAAACATTCAGTACTTC. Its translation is CASGFPPRGEENIQYF.

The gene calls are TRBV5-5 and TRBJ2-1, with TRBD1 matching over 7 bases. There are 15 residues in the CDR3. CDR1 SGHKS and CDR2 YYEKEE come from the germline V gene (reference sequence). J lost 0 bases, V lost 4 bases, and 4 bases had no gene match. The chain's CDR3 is CASSPGQSSYNEQFF. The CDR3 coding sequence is TGTGCCAGCAGCCCGGGACAGAGCTCCTACAATGAGCAGTTCTTC.

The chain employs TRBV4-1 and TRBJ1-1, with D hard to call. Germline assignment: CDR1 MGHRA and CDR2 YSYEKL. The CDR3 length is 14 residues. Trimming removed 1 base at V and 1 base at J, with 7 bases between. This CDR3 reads CASSQVSWNTEAFF. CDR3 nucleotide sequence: TGCGCCAGCAGCCAAGTAAGCTGGAACACTGAAGCTTTCTTT.

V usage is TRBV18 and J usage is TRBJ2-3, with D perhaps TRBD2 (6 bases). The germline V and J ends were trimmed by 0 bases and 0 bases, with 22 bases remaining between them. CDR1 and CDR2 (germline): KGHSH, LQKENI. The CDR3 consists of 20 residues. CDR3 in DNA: TGTGCCAGCTCACCACCTTTTGGGTCGGGGGAGCTTCCTAGCACAGATACGCAGTATTTT. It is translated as CASSPPFGSGELPSTDTQYF.